The 32 T cell receptor beta chains in this list originate from one sample, sequenced in a study of T cell repertoires in cytomegalovirus infection. Via MiXCR, TCRdb re-called the reads, giving one row per CDR3 protein. Among just over 450,000 distinct CDR3 sequences, roughly 43% were seen once, and the ten largest hold 35% to 50%. What these receptors recognize is not known. The material sequenced was cultured PBMCs, taken from culture after CMV antigen stimulation. The origin of the receptors is a human donor in good health (CMV status not recorded). Some clones in this sample may be carry-over from other donors' samples.

The chain has TRBV11-2 and TRBJ2-1; perhaps TRBD2 as D (6 bases). The CDR3 is 15 residues long. The V gene's germline CDR1 is SGHAT and CDR2 FQNNGV. V lost 1 base, J lost 10 bases, and 17 bases lay in between. CDR3 amino acids: CASSLGGYVGGEQFF. CDR3 DNA sequence: TGTGCCAGCAGCTTAGGGGGTTATGTGGGAGGCGAGCAGTTCTTC.

In DNA, the CDR3 is TGTGCCAGCAAGTCAGGCTCCCGAGCGGCCCAGTACTTC. Encoded protein: CASKSGSRAAQYF. The chain couples TRBV12-3 or TRBV12-4 to TRBJ2-5; D perhaps matches TRBD2 (5 bases). This CDR3 is built from 13 residues. Trimming removed 7 bases from V and 9 bases from J, with 18 bases in between.

CDR3 bases: TGCGCCAGCAGCCAAGACGACAGGGGCAGGTACGAGCAGTACTTC. It codes for CASSQDDRGRYEQYF. This chain uses TRBV4-1 with TRBJ2-7; 8 nucleotides line up with TRBD1. J lost 4 bases, V lost 0 bases, and 5 bases had no gene match. Germline loops: CDR1 MGHRA, CDR2 YSYEKL. The CDR3 consists of 15 residues.

The genes are TRBV4-2 and TRBJ2-3; unclear D gene. The CDR3 runs to 14 residues. The germline V gene encodes CDR1 LGHNA and CDR2 YNFKEQ. The V gene lost 1 base and the J gene lost 3 bases, with 8 bases spanning the gap. DNA for the CDR3: TGTGCCAGCAGCCAAGGAATGGCAACAGATACGCAGTATTTT. Its protein is CASSQGMATDTQYF.

CDR3 nucleotide sequence: TGTGCCAGCAGCCGGGCTTCTGGGTTTGGCTACACCTTC. The encoded protein is CASSRASGFGYTF. The chain employs TRBV27 and TRBJ1-2; no reliable D call. Deletions cut 6 bases from V and 7 bases from J, with 15 bases between. Germline CDR1 and CDR2: MNHEY and SMNVEV (reference sequence). This CDR3 is built from 13 residues.

V is TRBV10-3 and J is TRBJ2-1; 7 bases align to TRBD2. In germline, CDR1 is ENHRY, CDR2 SYGVKD. The CDR3 runs to 15 residues. V shed 4 bases, J shed 7 bases, and the junction held 10 bases outside the gene matches. CDR3 amino acids: CAISVGEGRWNEQFF. The CDR3 DNA reads as TGTGCCATCAGTGTAGGGGAGGGCCGGTGGAATGAGCAGTTCTTC.

The rearrangement uses TRBV10-3 and TRBJ1-1, with D uncertain. V gave up 8 bases and J gave up 7 bases, with 11 bases separating them. Per germline, CDR1 ENHRY and CDR2 SYGVKD. The CDR3 spans 11 residues. For the CDR3, the DNA is TGTGCCATCTCACCGATCGGTGAAGCTTTCTTT. Protein: CAISPIGEAFF.

The gene calls are TRBV19 and TRBJ2-1; D not resolved. Trimming shortened V by 6 bases and J by 0 bases, and 12 bases separated the two germline ends. The CDR3 is 15 residues long. The germline gives CDR1 LNHDA, CDR2 SQIVND (reference sequence). The CDR3: CASSPLQSSYNEQFF. The CDR3 bases are TGTGCCAGTAGCCCGCTCCAGAGCTCCTACAATGAGCAGTTCTTC.

The CDR3 DNA sequence: TGTGCCGCAAATCGAGGTGTCAATTCACCCCTCCACTTT. Translating gives CAANRGVNSPLHF. The genes are TRBV2 and TRBJ1-6; D ambiguous. Germline V lookup: CDR1 SNHLY, CDR2 FYNNEI. The V and J ends lost 11 bases and 7 bases respectively, with 15 bases between them. The CDR3 totals 13 residues.

The gene calls are TRBV11-2 and TRBJ1-4; 10 bases map to TRBD1. The ends lost 5 bases at V and 8 bases at J; junction bases unmatched: 2. This CDR3 contains 13 residues. Germline V lookup: CDR1 SGHAT, CDR2 FQNNGV. CDR3 nucleotide sequence: TGTGCCAGCAGCCCGGACAGGGGGGAAAAACTGTTTTTT. It is translated as CASSPDRGEKLFF. Full variable domain (missing parts from reference TRBV11-2 and TRBJ1-4): EAGVAQSPRYKIIEKRQSVAFWCNPISGHATLYWYQQILGQGPKLLIQFQNNGVVDDSQLPKDRFSAERLKGVDSTLKIQPAKLEDSAVYLCASSPDRGEKLFFGSGTQLSVL.

The chain recombines TRBV28 with TRBJ2-1; D is perhaps TRBD1 (5 bases). Trimming took off 7 bases at V and 1 base at J, with 5 bases between the two ends. The CDR3 contains 12 residues. Germline CDR1 reads MDHEN; CDR2 reads SYDVKM. CDR3 nucleotide sequence: TGTGCCAGCAAGGGGTCCTACAATGAGCAGTTCTTC. This sequence encodes CASKGSYNEQFF.

The chain couples TRBV20-1 to TRBJ2-1; 7 bases line up with TRBD2. Germline V gives CDR1 DFQATT, CDR2 SNEGSKA (reference sequence). The CDR3 extends over 12 amino acids. V shed 3 bases and J 8 bases; nucleotides not matched to a gene: 4. CDR3 region: CSASRLADEQFF. The CDR3 nucleotides read TGCAGTGCTAGTAGACTAGCCGATGAGCAGTTCTTC.

The chain links TRBV15 to TRBJ2-5; unclear D gene. The germline V and J ends were trimmed by 6 bases and 1 base, with 18 bases remaining between them. Germline lookup yields CDR1 LNHNV and CDR2 YYDKDF (reference sequence). The length of the CDR3 is 16 residues. CDR3 loop: CATRVGQADRQETQYF. CDR3 sequence (DNA): TGTGCCACCAGGGTCGGGCAGGCGGACCGCCAAGAGACCCAGTACTTC.

The rearrangement uses TRBV6-2 or TRBV6-3 and TRBJ2-5; tentative D call: TRBD1 (5 bases). The V end was cut by 4 bases, the J end by 5 bases, with 14 bases between. Germline V CDR1 and CDR2: MNHEY, SVGEGT. This CDR3 contains 14 residues. Here the CDR3 DNA reads TGTGCCAGCAGTTCACAGGCCAGGACGGAGACCCAGTACTTC. Protein sequence: CASSSQARTETQYF.

This clonotype was picked up a small number of times. The chain couples TRBV11-2 to TRBJ2-5, with 11 nucleotides matching TRBD2. Germline V CDR1 and CDR2: SGHAT, FQNNGV. This CDR3 region has 15 residues. With 4 bases clipped from V and 3 bases from J, the junction kept 4 bases outside the gene matches. CDR3 sequence (DNA): TGTGCCAGCAGCTGGGGACTAGCGGAGGAAGAGACCCAGTACTTC. Its protein product is CASSWGLAEEETQYF.

This clonotype was found many times. The rearrangement links TRBV7-2 to TRBJ1-6; D not resolved. Trimming removed 1 base from V and 9 bases from J, with 16 bases in between. This CDR3 is built from 16 residues. Germline V CDR1 and CDR2: SGHTA, FQGNSA. CDR3 sequence reads: CASSLGPSFSGSPLHF. The CDR3 region has the DNA TGTGCCAGCAGCTTAGGGCCATCTTTCAGCGGTTCACCCCTCCACTTT.

This clonotype has a count of ten or more. DNA of the CDR3: TGTGCCAGCCAAACCACTGCTGGGAACACTGAAGCTTTCTTT. Its protein is CASQTTAGNTEAFF. This sequence joins TRBV7-2 and TRBJ1-1; D is undetermined. The V and J ends lost 8 bases and 1 base respectively, with 14 bases between them. This CDR3 region has 14 residues. Germline V lookup: CDR1 SGHTA, CDR2 FQGNSA. Full variable domain (missing parts from reference TRBV7-2 and TRBJ1-1): GAGVSQSPSNKVTEKGKDVELRCDPISGHTALYWYRQSLGQGLEFLIYFQGNSAPDKSGLPSDRFSAERTGGSVSTLTIQRTQQEDSAVYLCASQTTAGNTEAFFGQGTRLTVV.

The chain has TRBV9 and TRBJ2-1; TRBD2 matches 13 bases. The V and J ends lost 0 bases and 9 bases, in that order; junction bases with no gene match: 6. The CDR3 has 16 amino acids. Germline V gene lookup returns CDR1 SGDLS and CDR2 YYNGEE. The DNA for the CDR3 is TGTGCCAGCAGCGTAGCTACTAGCGGGGGGGGCATTGAGCAGTTCTTC. This sequence encodes CASSVATSGGGIEQFF.

The sample holds a few counts of this clonotype. The chain links TRBV7-8 to TRBJ2-7; no reliable D call. CDR1 is SGHVS and CDR2 is FQNEAQ in the germline V gene. The CDR3 length is 14 residues. The V end lost 0 bases, the J end lost 2 bases, and 8 bases lay between the germline ends. The CDR3 spells CASSLAKRPYEQYF. CDR3 coding DNA: TGTGCCAGCAGCTTAGCTAAGCGACCCTACGAGCAGTACTTC.

The V and J genes are TRBV28 and TRBJ2-2, with D perhaps TRBD1 or TRBD2 (5 bases each). The CDR3 loop spans 17 amino acids. The germline CDR1 and CDR2 sequences are MDHEN and SYDVKM. Trimming removed 3 bases from V and 5 bases from J, with 19 bases in between. This CDR3 is CASSFGRDPAQTGELFF. CDR3 DNA sequence: TGTGCCAGCAGTTTTGGTAGGGACCCCGCGCAAACCGGGGAGCTGTTTTTT.

This clonotype was seen a few times. Here the CDR3 DNA reads TGTGCCAGCAGCGTACCTGGGGGGACCCAGTACTTC. It is translated as CASSVPGGTQYF. This chain links TRBV7-6 with TRBJ2-5; D assignment may be TRBD1 or TRBD2 (5 bases each). The V and J ends lost 5 bases and 7 bases respectively, with 11 bases between them. Per germline, CDR1 SGHVS and CDR2 FNYEAQ. CDR3 size: 12 residues.

This sequence joins TRBV29-1 and TRBJ1-2; D gene uncertain. Trimming took off 4 bases at V and 0 bases at J, with 9 bases between the two ends. CDR1 and CDR2 from the germline V gene are SQVTM and ANQGSEA. This CDR3 comprises 13 residues. CDR3 coding DNA: TGCAGCGTTGCTAAGGGAACTAACTATGGCTACACCTTC. Residues: CSVAKGTNYGYTF.

This clonotype appeared a single time. V is TRBV7-9 and J is TRBJ1-2, with D perhaps matching TRBD1 (5 bases). V was cut by 2 bases and J by 4 bases, with 11 bases left in between. This CDR3 contains 14 residues. Germline CDR1 SEHNR, CDR2 FQNEAQ (reference sequence). CDR3 protein: CASSLPSQGYGYTF. CDR3 coding DNA: TGTGCCAGCAGCTTACCGAGCCAGGGCTATGGCTACACCTTC.

This chain uses TRBV6-5 with TRBJ1-6, with 7 bases identical to TRBD1. Germline V gene data show CDR1 as MNHEY and CDR2 as SVGAGI. This CDR3 is 16 amino acids long. V lost 4 bases and J lost 7; bases outside the gene matches: 10. The CDR3 reads CASSWGQPVRNSPLHF. In DNA form, the CDR3 reads TGTGCCAGCAGTTGGGGACAGCCTGTTCGAAATTCACCCCTCCACTTT.

The chain combines TRBV7-3 with TRBJ1-5; D gene ambiguous. Trimming stripped 5 bases from V and 5 bases from J, with 13 bases between. The CDR3 loop spans 14 amino acids. From germline, CDR1 is SGHTA and CDR2 FQGTGA. CDR3 bases: TGTGCCAGCAGCGCAGGATCTGGGGATCAGCCCCAGCATTTT. Its protein product is CASSAGSGDQPQHF.

The chain employs TRBV12-3 or TRBV12-4 and TRBJ1-1; the D is unclear. V lost 6 bases to trimming and J lost 0 bases, with 11 bases between them. This CDR3 contains 14 residues. CDR3 nucleotide sequence: TGTGCCAGCAGCCCTGGCACATTGAACACTGAAGCTTTCTTT. Amino acids: CASSPGTLNTEAFF.

This clonotype has just a few counts. Written as DNA, the CDR3 is TGTGCCAGCAGCCGGGACAGGGTCAATGAGCAGTTCTTC. It specifies CASSRDRVNEQFF. The chain is built from TRBV7-4 and TRBJ2-1, with 9 bases matching TRBD1. The CDR3 spans 13 residues. V dropped 5 bases and J dropped 6; count of bases not matched to a gene: 2. Germline CDR1 SGHVT, CDR2 SQSDAQ.

V is TRBV2 and J is TRBJ1-4; D is uncertain. Germline V gene data show CDR1 as SNHLY and CDR2 as FYNNEI. The germline V and J ends were trimmed by 8 bases and 3 bases, with 7 bases remaining between them. The CDR3 runs 12 residues. This CDR3 reads CASDTSNEKLFF. For the CDR3, the DNA is TGTGCCAGCGACACATCTAATGAAAAACTGTTTTTT.

This chain connects TRBV7-2 to TRBJ2-7; D might be TRBD1 or TRBD2, each matching 5 bases. Trimming pared 4 bases from V and 2 bases from J, leaving 12 bases between. This CDR3 has 14 amino acids. The germline CDR1 and CDR2 sequences are SGHTA and FQGNSA. The CDR3 DNA is TGTGCCAGCAGCTATGGGGGACGGACCTACGAGCAGTACTTC. Its translation: CASSYGGRTYEQYF.

The J gene is TRBJ2-3, the V gene TRBV7-6; D is tentatively TRBD1 or TRBD2 (5 bases each). Germline CDR1 reads SGHVS; CDR2 reads FNYEAQ. This CDR3 has 17 amino acids. Between the trimmed V and J ends, which lost 0 bases and 0 bases, there was a span of 13 bases. In nucleotides, the CDR3 is TGTGCCAGCAGCTTAGCGGGGACGGTACAAAGCACAGATACGCAGTATTTT. The encoded protein is CASSLAGTVQSTDTQYF.

The V and J genes are TRBV28 and TRBJ2-3; 10 bases are a match to TRBD1. CDR1 MDHEN and CDR2 SYDVKM come from the germline V gene. J was trimmed by 0 bases and V by 7 bases; bases with no gene match: 13. The CDR3 contains 18 residues. DNA of the CDR3: TGTGCCAGCACCGAATCGGGACAGGGGTTTTATAGCACAGATACGCAGTATTTT. This sequence encodes CASTESGQGFYSTDTQYF. Looking up the rest from reference TRBV28 and TRBJ2-3 gives the full variable domain: DVKVTQSSRYLVKRTGEKVFLECVQDMDHENMFWYRQDPGLGLRLIYFSYDVKMKEKGDIPEGYSVSREKKERFSLILESASTNQTSMYLCASTESGQGFYSTDTQYFGPGTRLTVL.

This clonotype was counted at least ten times. CDR3 protein: CASRPDPGLAIGAQFF. The CDR3 nucleotides are TGTGCCAGCAGACCCGACCCGGGACTAGCGATCGGGGCGCAGTTCTTC. The rearrangement joins TRBV7-2 to TRBJ2-1; 10 bases align to TRBD2. The length of the CDR3 is 16 residues. Unmatched junction bases numbered 17, after V lost 6 bases and J lost 12 bases. Germline V gene data show CDR1 as SGHTA and CDR2 as FQGNSA.